The entry that follows covers one T cell receptor beta chain sequence. Original processing methods: Estimates of nucleated cell counts were drawn from the amplification of reference gene primers. Method: immunoSEQ multiplex PCR; TCRdb's copy keeps in-frame clones and lacks some. V, J and clone size were drawn from that table, and D and trimming were deduced from the DNA. Of 270,000 or so clones listed, approximately 82% are singletons. This entry comes from a study of blood T cell repertoires in COVID-19. Study at large: Donors in the United States, Italy and Spain gave samples during acute or convalescent COVID-19. T cells, B-cell-depleted T cells, or PBMCs supplied cDNA or gDNA.

Germline CDR1 reads SGHVS; CDR2 reads FNYEAQ. Trimming removed 0 bases from V and 0 bases from J, with 8 bases in between. CDR3 size: 15 residues. Sequenced: peripheral blood. The gene calls are TRBV7-6 and TRBJ2-5, with D possibly being TRBD1 (6 bases). This TCR came from a woman aged 18-29 years with acute or convalescent COVID-19. For the CDR3, the DNA is TGTGCCAGCAGCTTAGCGAGGGGGTACCAAGAGACCCAGTACTTC. It is translated as CASSLARGYQETQYF.